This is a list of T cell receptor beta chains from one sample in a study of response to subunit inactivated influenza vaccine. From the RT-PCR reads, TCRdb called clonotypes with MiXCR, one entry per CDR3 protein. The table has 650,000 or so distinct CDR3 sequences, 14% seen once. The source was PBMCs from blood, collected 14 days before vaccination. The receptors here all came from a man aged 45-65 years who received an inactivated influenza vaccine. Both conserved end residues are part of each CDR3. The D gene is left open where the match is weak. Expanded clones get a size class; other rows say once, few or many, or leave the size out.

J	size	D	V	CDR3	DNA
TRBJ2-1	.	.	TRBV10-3	CAISESRAGSSNEQFF	TGTGCCATCAGTGAGTCGAGGGCAGGGAGTAGCAATGAGCAGTTCTTC
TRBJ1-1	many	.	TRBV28	CASSLPGRGTEAFF	TGTGCCAGCAGCCTACCCGGACGGGGCACTGAAGCTTTCTTT
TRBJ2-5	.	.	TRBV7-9	CASSFYSSQETQYF	TGTGCCAGCAGCTTCTACAGCAGCCAAGAGACCCAGTACTTC
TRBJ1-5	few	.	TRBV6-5	CASSYGGRQPQHF	TGTGCCAGCAGTTACGGGGGCCGGCAGCCCCAGCATTTT
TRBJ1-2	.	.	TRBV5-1	CASSLGDAYGYTF	TGCGCCAGCAGCTTGGGGGACGCCTATGGCTACACCTTC
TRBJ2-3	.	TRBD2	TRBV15	CATSSSNEGLAGHTDTQYF	TGTGCCACCAGCAGTTCTAATGAGGGACTAGCGGGACACACAGATACGCAGTATTTT
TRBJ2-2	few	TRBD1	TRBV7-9	CASSYRGHESGELFF	TGTGCCAGCAGCTACAGGGGACACGAATCCGGGGAGCTGTTTTTT
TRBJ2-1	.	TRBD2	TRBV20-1	CSAGKSGVRHNEQFF	TGCAGTGCGGGGAAAAGCGGGGTACGTCACAATGAGCAGTTCTTC
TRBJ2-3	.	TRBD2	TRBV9	CASSADVTSGSTDTQYF	TGTGCCAGCAGCGCCGATGTGACTAGCGGCTCCACAGATACGCAGTATTTT
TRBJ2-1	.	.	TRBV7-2	CASSWGDSNEQFF	TGTGCCAGCAGTTGGGGTGACAGTAATGAGCAGTTCTTC
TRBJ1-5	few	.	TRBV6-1	CASSPRESHQPQHF	TGTGCCAGCAGTCCGCGTGAATCTCATCAGCCCCAGCATTTT
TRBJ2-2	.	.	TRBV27	CASSSPGLPTNTGELFF	TGTGCCAGCAGTTCTCCAGGATTACCCACGAACACCGGGGAGCTGTTTTTT
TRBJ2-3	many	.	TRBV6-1	CASSDGQEADTQYF	TGTGCCAGCAGTGACGGACAAGAGGCAGATACGCAGTATTTT
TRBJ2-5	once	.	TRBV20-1	CSATGAHRAQETQYF	TGCAGTGCTACCGGCGCCCACAGGGCCCAAGAGACCCAGTACTTC
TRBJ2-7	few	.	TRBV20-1	CSARDQDYNYEQYF	TGCAGTGCTAGAGATCAAGACTACAACTACGAGCAGTACTTC
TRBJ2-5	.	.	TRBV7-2	CASSFGGHQETQYF	TGTGCCAGCAGCTTCGGGGGCCACCAAGAGACCCAGTACTTC
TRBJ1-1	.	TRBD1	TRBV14	CASSQNRGTEAFF	TGTGCCAGCAGCCAAAACAGGGGCACTGAAGCTTTCTTT
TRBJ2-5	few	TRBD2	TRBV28	CASSPALAGGRETQYF	TGTGCCAGCAGTCCCGCCCTAGCGGGGGGGAGGGAGACCCAGTACTTC
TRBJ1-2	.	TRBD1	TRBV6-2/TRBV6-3	CASSTRDSPIGGYTF	TGTGCCAGCAGTACCCGGGACAGTCCTATTGGAGGCTACACCTTC
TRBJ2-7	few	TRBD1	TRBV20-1	CSAREWTGAYEQYF	TGCAGTGCTAGGGAATGGACAGGGGCCTACGAGCAGTACTTC
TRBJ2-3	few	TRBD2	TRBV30	CAWSAGLAGADTQYF	TGTGCCTGGAGCGCGGGACTAGCGGGGGCAGATACGCAGTATTTT
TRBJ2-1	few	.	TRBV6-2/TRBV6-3	CASTYGGSSYNEQFF	TGTGCCAGCACCTATGGGGGGTCCTCCTACAATGAGCAGTTCTTC
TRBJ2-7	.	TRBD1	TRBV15	CATSRVTGGGYEQYF	TGTGCCACCAGCAGGGTGACAGGGGGCGGTTACGAGCAGTACTTC
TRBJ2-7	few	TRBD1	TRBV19	CASSMAEDRLPSYEQYF	TGTGCCAGTAGTATGGCCGAGGACAGGTTACCCTCCTACGAGCAGTACTTC
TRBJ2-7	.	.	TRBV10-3	CATQPPGRSEQYF	TGTGCCACGCAACCTCCAGGGAGGAGCGAGCAGTACTTC
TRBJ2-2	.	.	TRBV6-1	CASSPQGRRSSGELFF	TGTGCCAGCAGTCCCCAAGGACGGCGTTCTTCAGGGGAGCTGTTTTTT
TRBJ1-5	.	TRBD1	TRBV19	CASSRTGGDQPQHF	TGTGCCAGTAGTAGGACAGGGGGGGATCAGCCCCAGCATTTT
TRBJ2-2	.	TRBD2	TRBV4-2	CASSQVTGGRGSGELFF	TGTGCCAGCAGCCAAGTTACCGGCGGGAGGGGGTCCGGGGAGCTGTTTTTT
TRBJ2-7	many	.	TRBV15	CATSTRTLREQYF	TGTGCCACCAGCACTCGGACGCTTCGGGAGCAGTACTTC
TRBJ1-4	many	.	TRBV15	CATSRDRVGPNEKLFF	TGTGCCACCAGCAGAGATCGAGTCGGACCTAATGAAAAACTGTTTTTT
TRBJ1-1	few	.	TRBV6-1	CASSRGRMNTEAFF	TGTGCCAGCAGCCGTGGACGGATGAACACTGAAGCTTTCTTT
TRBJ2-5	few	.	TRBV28	CASSLSERAFRTQYF	TGTGCCAGCAGTTTATCGGAAAGGGCCTTTAGGACCCAGTACTTC
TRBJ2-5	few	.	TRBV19	CASSANQETQYF	TGTGCCAGTAGTGCCAACCAAGAGACCCAGTACTTC
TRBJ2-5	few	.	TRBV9	CASSRGGTETQYF	TGTGCCAGCAGCAGGGGGGGTACGGAGACCCAGTACTTC
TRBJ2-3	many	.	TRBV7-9	CASTITDTQYF	TGTGCCAGCACCATAACAGATACGCAGTATTTT
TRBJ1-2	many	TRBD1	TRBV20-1	CSAQTGGGNGYTF	TGCAGTGCTCAAACAGGGGGTGGGAATGGCTACACCTTC
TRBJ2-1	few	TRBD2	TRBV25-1	CASFERDRLYNEQFF	TGTGCCAGCTTTGAGCGGGACCGATTATACAATGAGCAGTTCTTC
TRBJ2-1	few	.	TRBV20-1	CSARDGSHNEQFF	TGCAGTGCTAGAGACGGGAGCCACAATGAGCAGTTCTTC
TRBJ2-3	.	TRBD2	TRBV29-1	CSVEDDERGGGTDTQYF	TGCAGCGTTGAAGATGACGAGCGGGGTGGGGGCACAGATACGCAGTATTTT
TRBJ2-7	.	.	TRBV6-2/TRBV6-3	CASSSGHLYEQYF	TGTGCCAGCAGTTCGGGACACCTCTACGAGCAGTACTTC
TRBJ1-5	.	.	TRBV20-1	CSARTPEGYQPQHF	TGCAGTGCTAGGACTCCGGAGGGATATCAGCCCCAGCATTTT
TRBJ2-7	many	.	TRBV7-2	CASSLVNEQYF	TGCGCCAGCAGCTTGGTCAACGAGCAGTACTTC
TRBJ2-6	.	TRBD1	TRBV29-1	CSVAARQGASGANVLTF	TGCAGCGTTGCCGCGAGACAGGGGGCTTCTGGGGCCAACGTCCTGACTTTC
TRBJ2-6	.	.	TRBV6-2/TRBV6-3	CASRTADGGRVTANVLTF	TGTGCCAGCAGGACTGCGGACGGGGGCCGGGTGACGGCCAACGTCCTGACTTTC
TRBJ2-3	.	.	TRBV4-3	CASSQELGPHTQYF	TGCGCCAGCAGCCAAGAGCTCGGACCCCATACGCAGTATTTT
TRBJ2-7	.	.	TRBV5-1	CASSAQPRGYEQYF	TGCGCCAGCAGCGCACAACCCAGGGGTTACGAGCAGTACTTC
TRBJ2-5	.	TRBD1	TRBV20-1	CSGQAYQETQYF	TGCAGCGGACAGGCGTACCAAGAGACCCAGTACTTC
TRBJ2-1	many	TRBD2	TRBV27	CASSPLVGGYNEQFF	TGTGCCAGCAGTCCCCTGGTGGGGGGGTATAATGAGCAGTTCTTC
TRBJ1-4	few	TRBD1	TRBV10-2	CASSPRDRGVPNEKLFF	TGCGCCAGCAGCCCCCGGGACAGGGGTGTCCCTAATGAAAAACTGTTTTTT
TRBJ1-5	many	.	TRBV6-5	CASSSIGLNQPQHF	TGTGCCAGCAGTTCCATTGGACTCAATCAGCCCCAGCATTTT
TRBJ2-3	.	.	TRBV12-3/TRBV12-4	CASSGGVAPSTDTQYF	TGTGCCAGCAGTGGAGGGGTAGCACCAAGCACAGATACGCAGTATTTT
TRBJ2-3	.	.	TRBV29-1	CSVEGGFRDTQYF	TGCAGCGTTGAAGGGGGATTCAGAGATACGCAGTATTTT
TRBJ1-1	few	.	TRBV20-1	CSARGGRGETEAFF	TGCAGTGCTAGGGGAGGCCGCGGGGAGACTGAAGCTTTCTTT
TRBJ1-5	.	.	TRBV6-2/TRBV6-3	CATKKGRFGNQPQHF	TGTGCCACCAAGAAGGGGCGTTTTGGCAATCAGCCCCAGCATTTT